The clone carrying this T cell receptor (beta chain) is classed as large. What it binds is not known. Sorting of live CD3+CD8+TCRalphabeta+ cells by PD-1 and/or TIGIT gave four subsets. Each library started from around 15 ng of total RNA using the QIAseq Immune Repertoire TCR panel. TCRdb processed the reads anew with MiXCR; each CDR3 protein has one entry. The data hold 320 or so distinct CDR3 sequences, with approximately 5% observed a single time. Germline CDR1 is LNHDA and CDR2 is SQIVND (reference sequence). With 7 bases removed from V and 4 bases from J, the gap between germline ends came to 13 bases. This CDR3 is built from 14 residues. This sample was included in a study of circulating CD8 cells and anti-PD-1 response in melanoma. On the study more broadly: Nivolumab was given intravenously at 3 mg/kg every 2 weeks. Overall study findings and caveats: PD-1 and DPOS subsets showed similar, higher clonality than DNEG. Published repertoire comparisons used only baseline and M1 samples.

This TCR was recovered from a human donor with melanoma. This specimen was CD8+ T cells from PBMCs, taken at baseline or after one month of anti-PD-1 therapy (not recorded which). The V gene is TRBV19, the J gene TRBJ2-2; tentative D call: TRBD2 (7 bases). The CDR3, as DNA: TGTGCCAGTAAGGGGGGGGCGACCACCGGGGAGCTGTTTTTT. It is translated as CASKGGATTGELFF.